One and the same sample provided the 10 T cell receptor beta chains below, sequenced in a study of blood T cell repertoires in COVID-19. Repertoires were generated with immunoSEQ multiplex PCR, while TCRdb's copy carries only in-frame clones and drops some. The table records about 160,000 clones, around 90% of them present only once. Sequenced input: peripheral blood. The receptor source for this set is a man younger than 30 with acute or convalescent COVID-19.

The DNA for the CDR3 is TGTGCCAGTAGGGACTTAACAGGGACGAGCTCCTATAATTCACCCCTCCACTTT. Its protein product is CASRDLTGTSSYNSPLHF. The V gene is TRBV19, the J gene TRBJ1-6; D perhaps matches TRBD1 (6 bases). The germline V and J ends were trimmed by 6 bases and 0 bases, with 18 bases remaining between them. Looked up from germline, CDR1 is LNHDA and CDR2 is SQIVND (reference sequence). This CDR3 has 18 residues. Variable domain in full (rest from reference TRBV19 and TRBJ1-6): DGGITQSPKYLFRKEGQNVTLSCEQNLNHDAMYWYRQDPGQGLRLIYYSQIVNDFQKGDIAEGYSVSREKKESFPLTVTSAQKNPTAFYLCASRDLTGTSSYNSPLHFGNGTRLTVT.

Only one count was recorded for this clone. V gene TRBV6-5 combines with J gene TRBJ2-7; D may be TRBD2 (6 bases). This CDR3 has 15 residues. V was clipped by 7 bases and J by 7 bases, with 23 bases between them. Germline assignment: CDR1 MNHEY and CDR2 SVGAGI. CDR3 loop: CASTATGFHGGEQYF. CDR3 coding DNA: TGTGCCAGCACCGCGACCGGGTTTCATGGGGGGGAGCAGTACTTC.

CDR3: CASSLKVGQHYEQYF. Written as DNA, the CDR3 is TGTGCCAGCAGCTTAAAGGTCGGACAGCACTACGAGCAGTACTTC. The J gene is TRBJ2-7, the V gene TRBV7-9; D perhaps matches TRBD1 (6 bases). The V gene lost 2 bases and the J gene lost 3 bases, with 14 bases spanning the gap. Germline values: CDR1 SEHNR, CDR2 FQNEAQ (reference sequence). There are 15 residues in the CDR3.

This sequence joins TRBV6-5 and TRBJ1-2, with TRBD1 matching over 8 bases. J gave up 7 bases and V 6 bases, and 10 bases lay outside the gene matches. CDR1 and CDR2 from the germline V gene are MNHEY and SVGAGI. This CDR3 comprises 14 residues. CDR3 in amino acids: CASRKDQGAGGYTF. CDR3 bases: TGTGCCAGCAGAAAGGACCAGGGGGCGGGTGGCTACACCTTC.

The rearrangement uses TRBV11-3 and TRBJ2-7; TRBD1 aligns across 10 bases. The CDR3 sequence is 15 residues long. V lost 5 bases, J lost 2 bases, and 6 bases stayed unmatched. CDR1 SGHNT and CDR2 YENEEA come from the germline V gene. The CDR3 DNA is TGTGCCAGCAGCCCCGGACAGGGGGGACCCTACGAGCAGTACTTC. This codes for CASSPGQGGPYEQYF.

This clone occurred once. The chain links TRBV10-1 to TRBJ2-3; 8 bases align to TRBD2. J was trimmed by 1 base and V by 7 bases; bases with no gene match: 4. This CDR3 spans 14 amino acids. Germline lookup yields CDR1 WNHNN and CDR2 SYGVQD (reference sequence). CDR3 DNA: TGCGCCAGCATCAAGCGGGGGTGCACAGATACGCAGTATTTT. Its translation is CASIKRGCTDTQYF.

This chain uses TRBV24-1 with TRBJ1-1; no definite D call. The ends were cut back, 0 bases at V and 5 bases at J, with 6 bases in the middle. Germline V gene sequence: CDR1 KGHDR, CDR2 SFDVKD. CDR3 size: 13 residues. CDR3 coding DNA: TGTGCCACCAGTGATTTGATCCGGACTGAAGCTTTCTTT. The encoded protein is CATSDLIRTEAFF.

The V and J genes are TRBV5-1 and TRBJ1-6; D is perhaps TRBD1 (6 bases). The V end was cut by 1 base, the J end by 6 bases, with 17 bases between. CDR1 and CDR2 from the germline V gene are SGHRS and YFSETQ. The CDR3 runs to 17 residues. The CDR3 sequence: CASSLRGGRIFNSPLHF. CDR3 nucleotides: TGCGCCAGCAGCTTGCGGGGGGGGCGCATCTTTAATTCACCCCTCCACTTT.

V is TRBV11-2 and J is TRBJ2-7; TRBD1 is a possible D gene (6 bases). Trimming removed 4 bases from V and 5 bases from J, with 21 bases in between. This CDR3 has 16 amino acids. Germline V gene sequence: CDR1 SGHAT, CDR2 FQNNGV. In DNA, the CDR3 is TGTGCCAGCAGCTCTAAAACAGGGTTGGCTTTAGACGAGCAGTACTTC. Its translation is CASSSKTGLALDEQYF.

The CDR3 sequence is CASSATSGGARDTQYF. The CDR3 DNA follows: TGTGCCAGCAGTGCCACTAGCGGGGGGGCTAGGGATACGCAGTATTTT. The rearrangement joins TRBV6-1 to TRBJ2-3, with 13 bases fitting TRBD2. CDR3 length: 16 residues. Germline V gene lookup returns CDR1 MNHNS and CDR2 SASEGT. Germline trimming cut 4 bases from V and 6 bases from J; bases unmatched to any gene: 7.